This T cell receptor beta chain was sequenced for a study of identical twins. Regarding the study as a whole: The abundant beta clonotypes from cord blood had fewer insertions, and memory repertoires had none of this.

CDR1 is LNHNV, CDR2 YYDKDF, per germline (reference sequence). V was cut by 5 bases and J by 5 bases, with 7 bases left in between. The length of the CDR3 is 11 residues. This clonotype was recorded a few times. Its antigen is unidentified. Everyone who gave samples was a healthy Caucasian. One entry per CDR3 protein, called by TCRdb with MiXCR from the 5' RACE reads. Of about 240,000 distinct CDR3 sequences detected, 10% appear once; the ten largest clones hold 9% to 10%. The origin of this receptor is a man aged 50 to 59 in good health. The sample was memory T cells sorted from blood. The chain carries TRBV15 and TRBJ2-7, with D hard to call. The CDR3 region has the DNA TGTGCCACCAGCCGGCTGGACGAGCAGTACTTC. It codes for CATSRLDEQYF.